This T cell receptor beta chain was sequenced during a study of early T cells in non-severe SARS-CoV-2 infection. For the study at large: The input, bulk RNA from unsorted whole blood, was sequenced, and chains were unpaired. Findings of the study overall: The study's VDJdb matching favored anti-spike CD8 responses and missed private and CD4 specificities.

Each single cDNA molecule received a unique molecular identifier. Each CDR3 protein gets one entry after TCRdb re-called the 5' RACE reads with MiXCR. The sample shows tens of thousands of distinct CDR3 sequences, roughly 10% of them seen only once. In regard to this clonotype: Antigen specificity is unknown.

The CDR3 consists of 16 residues. CDR1 and CDR2 (germline): MNHNY, SVGAGI (reference sequence). V was clipped by 6 bases and J by 1 base; unmatched bases: 7. The TCR comes from an adult who was a healthcare worker with PCR-confirmed SARS-CoV-2 infection or an uninfected control (not recorded which). Sequencing input: whole blood. This chain joins TRBV6-6 and TRBJ2-3; TRBD2 aligns across 10 bases. The CDR3 DNA is TGTGCCAGCAGCCCTTCTAGCGGGGGTGGCACAGATACGCAGTATTTT. This encodes CASSPSSGGGTDTQYF.